This is a list of T cell receptor beta chains from one sample in a study of blood T cell repertoires in COVID-19. Profiling relied on immunoSEQ multiplex PCR, and the TCRdb table lists in-frame clones only, not all of them. There are 70,000 to 90,000 clones in the sample; over 75% occur only once, and about 3.8% lies in the top ten. Sequencing was performed on peripheral blood. The receptors were sampled from a man in his 60s with acute or convalescent COVID-19. CDR3s include the opening cysteine and the closing phenylalanine or tryptophan. The D gene is left open where the match is weak. Size is stated for part of the rows, as once, few or many counts, or as a class when the clone is expanded.

clone size,J gene,D gene,V gene,CDR3 DNA,CDR3 protein
-,TRBJ1-5,-,TRBV3-1/TRBV3-2,TGTGCCAGCAGCCACCCTCGAGGGGGTCCAGGATATCAGCCCCAGCATTTT,CASSHPRGGPGYQPQHF
few,TRBJ2-2,-,TRBV21-1,TGTGCCAGCAGCTCCCAAATCCCCGGGGAGCTGTTTTTT,CASSSQIPGELFF
-,TRBJ1-5,-,TRBV19,TGTGCCAGTGAAAACGTTTATGGGAGAAGAGGCAATCAGCCCCAGCATTTT,CASENVYGRRGNQPQHF
-,TRBJ2-7,-,TRBV13,TGTGCCAGCAGCTTAGCAGGGTCCTACGAGCAGTACTTC,CASSLAGSYEQYF
-,TRBJ2-5,TRBD2,TRBV19,TGTGCCAGTAGTATTCAGGGACTAGCGGAAGAGACCCAGTACTTC,CASSIQGLAEETQYF
-,TRBJ2-5,-,TRBV12-5,TGTGCTAGTGGCGCAGGGGAGCAAGAGACCCAGTACTTC,CASGAGEQETQYF
once,TRBJ2-5,-,TRBV6-5,TGTGCCAGCAGTCAGGGAGGGGGTGCCGAGACCCAGTACTTC,CASSQGGGAETQYF
-,TRBJ1-2,-,TRBV30,TGTGCCTGGACGGGACACGGAAACTATGGCTACACCTTC,CAWTGHGNYGYTF
-,TRBJ1-2,-,TRBV30,TGTGCCTGGAGTGCAGGACGGGATTATGGCTACACCTTC,CAWSAGRDYGYTF
-,TRBJ1-2,-,TRBV5-1,TGCGCCAGCAGCGGGCGGGGGGAGGGCTATGGCTACACCTTC,CASSGRGEGYGYTF
-,TRBJ2-3,-,TRBV30,TGTGCCTGGAGTGGCCTACGGGGGTTAACTAGCACAGATACGCAGTATTTT,CAWSGLRGLTSTDTQYF
-,TRBJ2-1,-,TRBV6-5,TGTGCCAGCAGCGCGGGGCACGGATACAATGAGCAGTTCTTC,CASSAGHGYNEQFF
-,TRBJ2-7,TRBD2,TRBV5-1,TGCGCCAGCAGCTCGATGACTAGCGGCTACGAGCAGTACTTC,CASSSMTSGYEQYF
few,TRBJ2-3,TRBD2,TRBV4-3,TGCGCCAGCAGCCAGGGAGGGACTAGCGGGTACACAGATACGCAGTATTTT,CASSQGGTSGYTDTQYF
-,TRBJ2-3,TRBD2,TRBV4-1,TGCGCCAGCAGCCTCCTAGCGGGAATAGTTGATACGCAGTATTTT,CASSLLAGIVDTQYF
-,TRBJ2-1,TRBD1,TRBV5-1,TGCGCCAGCAGCTTGGGACAGGGGTCTTACAATGAGCAGTTCTTC,CASSLGQGSYNEQFF
-,TRBJ2-7,-,TRBV7-2,TGTGCCAGCAGCTTAGCAGTAGCTCTCTACGAGCAGTACTTC,CASSLAVALYEQYF
-,TRBJ2-3,TRBD2,TRBV9,TGTGCCAGTTCCGGGGGGACTAGCACAGATACGCAGTATTTT,CASSGGTSTDTQYF
-,TRBJ1-1,-,TRBV6-5,TGTGCCAGCAGTTCTGGTCTGGAGGAGGTAACTTTCTTT,CASSSGLEEVTFF
-,TRBJ1-5,-,TRBV6-6,TGTGCCAGCAGTTACTCGTCCGGGTATCAGCCCCAGCATTTT,CASSYSSGYQPQHF
-,TRBJ1-2,TRBD1,TRBV7-6,TGTGCCAGCAGCTCCCACAGGGGCGAGGAGGGCTACACCTTC,CASSSHRGEEGYTF
-,TRBJ2-7,-,TRBV23-1,TGCGCCAGCAGTCAATCCAGAGACAGGTTTTACGAGCAGTACTTC,CASSQSRDRFYEQYF
-,TRBJ1-1,-,TRBV3-1/TRBV3-2,TGTGCCAGCAGCCCTCAGTTGACTAACACTGAAGCTTTCTTT,CASSPQLTNTEAFF
-,TRBJ2-5,TRBD2,TRBV5-1,TGCGCCAGCAGCTTCACGGGGGGGCAAGAGACCCAGTACTTC,CASSFTGGQETQYF
-,TRBJ2-7,TRBD2,TRBV9,TGTGCCAGCAGCGCCGACCCACATAGCGGGGGTTCCTACGAGCAGTACTTC,CASSADPHSGGSYEQYF
-,TRBJ1-5,-,TRBV30,TGTGCCTGGACCCCCCGCGGAATTAGATTTAGCAATCAGCCCCAGCATTTT,CAWTPRGIRFSNQPQHF
-,TRBJ2-5,-,TRBV12-5,TGTGCTAGTGGTTTGGACCAGGGGCTGGGGGAGACCCAGTACTTC,CASGLDQGLGETQYF
-,TRBJ1-1,TRBD1,TRBV4-3,TGCGCCAGCAGCCAAGAGCTCGACAGGGTAATCGGAACTGAAGCTTTCTTT,CASSQELDRVIGTEAFF
-,TRBJ2-1,TRBD2,TRBV4-1,TGCGCCAGCAGCCAAGTAATCGGGGGGGCCGCCTACAATGAGCAGTTCTTC,CASSQVIGGAAYNEQFF
-,TRBJ2-7,-,TRBV12-3/TRBV12-4,TGTGCCAGCAGTTATGGGAGCTCCTACGAGCAGTACTTC,CASSYGSSYEQYF
-,TRBJ1-1,-,TRBV3-1/TRBV3-2,TGTGCCAGCAGCCAACTGGCAGGGCCGGAAGCTTTCTTT,CASSQLAGPEAFF
-,TRBJ2-2,TRBD2,TRBV24-1,TGTGCCACCAGTGATACCGGGACTAGTCACACCGGGGAGCTGTTTTTT,CATSDTGTSHTGELFF
once,TRBJ2-2,TRBD2,TRBV2,TGTGCCAGCAGTGAGATTAGCGGGGCGAACACCGGGGAGCTGTTTTTT,CASSEISGANTGELFF
-,TRBJ2-1,TRBD2,TRBV5-1,TGCGCCAGCAGCACTAGCGGGTACAATGAGCAGTTCTTC,CASSTSGYNEQFF
-,TRBJ1-5,-,TRBV11-2,TGTGCCAGCAGCTTAACGGGACACAGCAATCAGCCCCAGCATTTT,CASSLTGHSNQPQHF
-,TRBJ1-2,-,TRBV7-2,TGTGCCAGCAGCTTTAAGGGGGACTATGGCTACACCTTC,CASSFKGDYGYTF
-,TRBJ1-2,-,TRBV12-3/TRBV12-4,TGTGCCAGCAGTCGCTATAACTATGGCTACACCTTC,CASSRYNYGYTF
-,TRBJ2-7,-,TRBV4-1,TGCGCCAGCAGCCAAGATTCGAACAGGGACGTCCGCGAGCAGTACTTC,CASSQDSNRDVREQYF
-,TRBJ2-5,TRBD1,TRBV2,TGTGCCAGCAGGCCGGGGACAGGACAAGAGACCCAGTACTTC,CASRPGTGQETQYF
-,TRBJ2-1,TRBD2,TRBV4-1,TGCGCCAGCAGCCAAGAAGGGGAGCTAGCGGGGGGCAATGAGCAGTTCTTC,CASSQEGELAGGNEQFF
-,TRBJ1-1,-,TRBV24-1,TGTGCCACCAGCGTGGGTGACACTTCAAGGGAAGCTTTCTTT,CATSVGDTSREAFF
-,TRBJ1-4,-,TRBV28,TGTGCCAGCAGTTTAATACAGGCGAATGAAAAACTGTTTTTT,CASSLIQANEKLFF
-,TRBJ1-4,-,TRBV21-1,TGTGCCAGCAGCAAAGAAACAGAGGAAAAACTGTTTTTT,CASSKETEEKLFF
few,TRBJ2-3,-,TRBV19,TGTGCCAGTAGTGTTAGCGGACCTTTGGGAGATACGCAGTATTTT,CASSVSGPLGDTQYF
-,TRBJ2-2,TRBD1,TRBV19,TGTGCCAGTAGTATGGGACAGGGAGGCACCGGGGAGCTGTTTTTT,CASSMGQGGTGELFF
-,TRBJ1-2,TRBD1,TRBV7-8,TGTGCCAGCAGCATCGGGACAGGGGGCGGCTACACCTTC,CASSIGTGGGYTF
-,TRBJ2-7,-,TRBV19,TGTGCCAGTAGTATGACTGGCTACGAGCAGTACTTC,CASSMTGYEQYF
-,TRBJ1-4,-,TRBV15,TGTGCCACCAGCAGAGCGGAGCCAAATGAAAAACTGTTTTTT,CATSRAEPNEKLFF
-,TRBJ2-2,-,TRBV7-3,TGTGCCAGCAGCCTCTCAGGCCAGACAGCAAACACCGGGGAGCTGTTTTTT,CASSLSGQTANTGELFF
-,TRBJ2-2,TRBD2,TRBV10-1,TGCGCCAGCAGTCGATTAGCGGGAGTATTGGACACCGGGGAGCTGTTTTTT,CASSRLAGVLDTGELFF
-,TRBJ2-1,TRBD2,TRBV2,TGTGCCAGCAGGGGACTAGGAAATGAGCAGTTCTTC,CASRGLGNEQFF
-,TRBJ1-5,-,TRBV10-3,TGTGCCATTGATGGGCAGTATAGCAATCAGCCCCAGCATTTT,CAIDGQYSNQPQHF